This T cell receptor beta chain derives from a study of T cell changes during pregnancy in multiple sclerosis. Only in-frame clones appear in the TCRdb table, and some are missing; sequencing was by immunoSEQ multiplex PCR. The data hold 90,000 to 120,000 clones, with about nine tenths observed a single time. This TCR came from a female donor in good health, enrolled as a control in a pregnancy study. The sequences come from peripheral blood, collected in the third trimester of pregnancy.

The CDR3 nucleotides are TGTGCCCGCGGGACAGTAGGTGAAAAACTGTTTTTT. This codes for CARGTVGEKLFF. The rearrangement links TRBV2 to TRBJ1-4; TRBD1 matches 7 bases. J lost 7 bases, V lost 11 bases, and 7 bases had no gene match. In germline, CDR1 is SNHLY, CDR2 FYNNEI. The CDR3 has 12 residues.